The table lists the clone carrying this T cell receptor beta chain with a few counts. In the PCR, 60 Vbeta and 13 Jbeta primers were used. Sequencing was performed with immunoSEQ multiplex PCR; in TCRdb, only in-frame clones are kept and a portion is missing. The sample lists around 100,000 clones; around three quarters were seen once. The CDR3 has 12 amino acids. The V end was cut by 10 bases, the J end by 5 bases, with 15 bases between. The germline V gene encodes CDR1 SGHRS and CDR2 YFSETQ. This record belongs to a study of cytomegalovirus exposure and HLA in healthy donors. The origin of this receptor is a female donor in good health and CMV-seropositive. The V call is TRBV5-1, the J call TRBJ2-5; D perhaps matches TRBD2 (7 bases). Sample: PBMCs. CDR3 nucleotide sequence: TGCGCCCCAAGGGGGGGGGTGGAGACCCAGTACTTC. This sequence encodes CAPRGGVETQYF.